The 20 T cell receptor beta chains in this list originate from one sample, sequenced in a study of shared clonotypes between healthy human individuals. Produced via immunoSEQ multiplex PCR; TCRdb's table is partial and in-frame only. Here the sample spans about 2.4 million clones, approximately 94% being singletons. The sample was naive CD4+ T cells from PBMCs. Stated subset: CD45RA+ positively selected. The receptors originated from a man aged 18 to 35 in good health. Some clones in this sample may be carry-over from other donors' samples.

Details on this clone: Other DNA sequences within the sample encode an identical CDR3. CDR3 DNA sequence: TGTGCCAGCTCACCACGAGACAGAGAGCAGTACTTC. Protein product: CASSPRDREQYF. The chain recombines TRBV18 with TRBJ2-7; tentative D call: TRBD1 (5 bases). The CDR3 contains 12 residues. CDR1 KGHSH and CDR2 LQKENI come from the germline V gene. V lost 1 base to trimming and J lost 7 bases, with 8 bases between them.

The chain links TRBV5-1 to TRBJ2-3; perhaps D is TRBD1 or TRBD2 (5 bases each). Trimming cost V 6 bases and J 4 bases, with 21 bases left between them. The germline gives CDR1 SGHRS, CDR2 YFSETQ. CDR3 length: 16 amino acids. CDR3 nucleotide sequence: TGCGCCAGCACCGACGGGCGAGGGGCTGGCGCAGATACGCAGTATTTT. It encodes CASTDGRGAGADTQYF.

The V call is TRBV7-2, the J call TRBJ1-2, with TRBD1 matching 12 bases. With 5 bases clipped from V and 4 bases from J, the junction kept 8 bases outside the gene matches. Per germline, CDR1 SGHTA and CDR2 FQGNSA. The CDR3 totals 16 residues. The CDR3 spells CASSPDGTGGVYGYTF. In DNA, the CDR3 is TGTGCCAGCAGCCCGGATGGGACAGGGGGCGTCTATGGCTACACCTTC.

The rearrangement links TRBV7-2 to TRBJ1-6, with D uncertain. V was trimmed by 6 bases and J by 10 bases, leaving 22 bases between them. Per the germline V gene, CDR1 is SGHTA and CDR2 is FQGNSA. This CDR3 has 16 amino acids. The CDR3 sequence is CASRNGGSDHYSPLHF. The CDR3 DNA reads as TGTGCCAGCAGAAATGGCGGATCGGACCACTACTCACCCCTCCACTTT.

The chain uses TRBV9 and TRBJ2-7; either TRBD1 or TRBD2 may supply D (5 bases each). Germline loops: CDR1 SGDLS, CDR2 YYNGEE. This CDR3 has 12 residues. Between the trimmed V and J ends, which lost 3 bases and 4 bases, there was a span of 8 bases. The CDR3 coding sequence is TGTGCCAGCAGCGCGGGACCGTACGAGCAGTACTTC. This codes for CASSAGPYEQYF. Combining the CDR3 with reference TRBV9 and TRBJ2-7 gives the whole variable domain DSGVTQTPKHLITATGQRVTLRCSPRSGDLSVYWYQQSLDQGLQFLIQYYNGEERAKGNILERFSAQQFPDLHSELNLSSLELGDSALYFCASSAGPYEQYFGPGTRLTVT.

The chain combines TRBV4-1 with TRBJ2-7; D is undetermined. The V end lost 1 base, the J end lost 2 bases, and 12 bases lay between the germline ends. This CDR3 has 15 amino acids. Germline values: CDR1 MGHRA, CDR2 YSYEKL. CDR3: CASSQGVIGTYEQYF. The CDR3 DNA reads TGCGCCAGCAGCCAAGGGGTAATAGGGACCTACGAGCAGTACTTC.

This clone was observed once. This sequence joins TRBV6-1 and TRBJ2-3; TRBD2 matches 8 bases. The CDR3 runs 13 residues. The J segment lost 7 bases and the V segment lost 6 bases, leaving 6 bases of the junction unmatched. Looked up from germline, CDR1 is MNHNS and CDR2 is SASEGT. The CDR3 bases are TGTGCCAGCAGGAGCGGGAGTGGATATACGCAGTATTTT. This codes for CASRSGSGYTQYF.

This clone appeared a single time. V is TRBV7-6 and J is TRBJ2-3; TRBD2 agrees at 7 bases. The CDR3 contains 16 residues. The trim removed 5 bases at V and 3 bases at J, leaving 11 bases unmatched. Germline V lookup: CDR1 SGHVS, CDR2 FNYEAQ. This chain's CDR3 is CASSPVRQGGTDTQYF. The CDR3 DNA reads TGTGCCAGCAGCCCCGTTAGGCAGGGAGGGACAGATACGCAGTATTTT.

The rearrangement joins TRBV10-3 to TRBJ1-4; 7 positions agree with TRBD1. The germline V gene encodes CDR1 ENHRY and CDR2 SYGVKD. This CDR3 spans 17 amino acids. V dropped 4 bases and J dropped 6; count of bases not matched to a gene: 14. Written as DNA, the CDR3 is TGTGCCATCAGTGCAAGCTCCGGACAGGCTTCTGATGAAAAACTGTTTTTT. It translates to CAISASSGQASDEKLFF.

This chain connects TRBV7-8 to TRBJ1-2; D is perhaps TRBD1 (6 bases). The V gene lost 5 bases and the J gene lost 5 bases, with 15 bases spanning the gap. The CDR3 runs to 14 residues. Germline V CDR1 and CDR2: SGHVS, FQNEAQ. The chain's CDR3 is CASSPGGPLYGYTF. The CDR3 DNA reads TGTGCCAGCAGCCCGGGGGGCCCGTTATATGGCTACACCTTC.

The rearrangement uses TRBV28 and TRBJ1-5; D remains unclear. Trimming removed 5 bases at V and 3 bases at J, with 14 bases between. Germline V gives CDR1 MDHEN, CDR2 SYDVKM. The CDR3 is 15 residues long. The CDR3, as DNA: TGTGCCAGCAGTACCGGGTCTTTTAACAATCAGCCCCAGCATTTT. Its protein is CASSTGSFNNQPQHF.

The chain couples TRBV19 to TRBJ2-1; TRBD2 matches at 8 bases. Germline V lookup: CDR1 LNHDA, CDR2 SQIVND (reference sequence). The CDR3 has 16 amino acids. V dropped 4 bases and J dropped 2; count of bases not matched to a gene: 7. The CDR3 is CASSTLGSGTYNEQFF. For the CDR3, the DNA is TGTGCCAGTAGTACCCTGGGTAGCGGGACCTACAATGAGCAGTTCTTC.

The rearrangement joins TRBV27 to TRBJ1-2; D is unclear. The V and J ends lost 5 bases and 8 bases respectively, with 15 bases between them. Germline loops: CDR1 MNHEY, CDR2 SMNVEV (reference sequence). The CDR3 is made up of 13 amino acids. The CDR3 region has the DNA TGTGCCAGCAGTCCGCAATATGCCGGAGGCTACACCTTC. Encoded protein: CASSPQYAGGYTF.

The chain links TRBV7-2 to TRBJ2-3, with TRBD2 matching over 10 bases. Germline trimming cut 8 bases from V and 5 bases from J; bases unmatched to any gene: 10. The germline gives CDR1 SGHTA, CDR2 FQGNSA. This CDR3 has 15 amino acids. The CDR3, as DNA: TGTGCCAGCCGGGAAGCGGGAGGGCCGGGAGATACGCAGTATTTT. As protein: CASREAGGPGDTQYF.

This clone was recorded once. This sequence joins TRBV5-5 and TRBJ1-2; the D is unclear. CDR3 length: 13 amino acids. The germline V gene encodes CDR1 SGHKS and CDR2 YYEKEE (reference sequence). V lost 0 bases to trimming and J lost 7 bases, with 10 bases between them. CDR3 residues: CASSLVIRGGYTF. CDR3 nucleotide sequence: TGTGCCAGCAGCTTGGTAATCCGAGGTGGCTACACCTTC.

This clone occurred once. J is TRBJ1-1 and V is TRBV5-1; D may be TRBD1 (6 bases). V was shortened by 5 bases and J by 3 bases, with 11 bases between the two germline ends. The CDR3 spans 13 residues. Looked up from germline, CDR1 is SGHRS and CDR2 is YFSETQ. CDR3 region: CASSEGVDTEAFF. CDR3 coding DNA: TGCGCCAGCAGTGAGGGGGTCGACACTGAAGCTTTCTTT.

The chain has TRBV2 and TRBJ2-7; D may match TRBD1 or TRBD2 (6 bases each). This CDR3 spans 15 amino acids. Germline CDR1 SNHLY, CDR2 FYNNEI. V lost 0 bases and J 2 bases, leaving 11 bases between the germline ends. The DNA of the CDR3 is TGTGCCAGCAGTGAAGCGGGGGGACAAGCCTACGAGCAGTACTTC. Its protein is CASSEAGGQAYEQYF. The variable domain in full, with the rest retrieved from reference TRBV2 and TRBJ2-7, is EPEVTQTPSHQVTQMGQEVILRCVPISNHLYFYWYRQILGQKVEFLVSFYNNEISEKSEIFDDQFSVERPDGSNFTLKIRSTKLEDSAMYFCASSEAGGQAYEQYFGPGTRLTVT.

This chain joins TRBV9 and TRBJ2-7, with 12 bases that match TRBD2. Losses at the gene ends were 3 bases for V and 4 bases for J; bases not matched to a gene: 5. The CDR3 totals 15 residues. CDR1 is SGDLS and CDR2 is YYNGEE in the germline V gene. The CDR3 region has the DNA TGTGCCAGCAGCGCGACTAGCGGGAGTTTTTACGAGCAGTACTTC. It encodes CASSATSGSFYEQYF.

The chain couples TRBV14 to TRBJ2-7, with D unclear. Germline V gene data show CDR1 as SGHDN and CDR2 as FVKESK. Deletions cut 4 bases from V and 3 bases from J, with 10 bases between. CDR3 length equals 13 residues. Here the CDR3 reads CASSPPWGYEQYF. Here the CDR3 DNA reads TGTGCCAGCAGCCCCCCGTGGGGCTACGAGCAGTACTTC. Filled out from reference TRBV14 and TRBJ2-7, the complete variable domain reads EAGVTQFPSHSVIEKGQTVTLRCDPISGHDNLYWYRRVMGKEIKFLLHFVKESKQDESGMPNNRFLAERTGGTYSTLKVQPAELEDSGVYFCASSPPWGYEQYFGPGTRLTVT.

The V gene is TRBV6-6, the J gene TRBJ1-2, with D unclear. The CDR3 runs to 14 residues. V lost 5 bases to trimming and J lost 3 bases, with 13 bases between them. Per the germline V gene, CDR1 is MNHNY and CDR2 is SVGAGI (reference sequence). CDR3 nucleotides: TGTGCCAGCAGTACCCCGCGGGGTGACTATGGCTACACCTTC. Translated: CASSTPRGDYGYTF.